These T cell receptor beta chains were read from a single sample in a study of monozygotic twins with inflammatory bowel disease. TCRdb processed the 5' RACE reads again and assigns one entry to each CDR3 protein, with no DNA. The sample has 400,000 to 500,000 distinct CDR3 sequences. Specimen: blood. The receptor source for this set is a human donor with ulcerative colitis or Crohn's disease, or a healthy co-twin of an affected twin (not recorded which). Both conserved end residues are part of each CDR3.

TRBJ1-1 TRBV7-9 CASSSSGGSEAFF
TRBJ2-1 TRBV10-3 CAISESDLVLAGGEQFF
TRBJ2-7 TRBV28 CASSLGRREQYF
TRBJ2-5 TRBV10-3 CAIGRDGETQYF
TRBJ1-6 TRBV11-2 CASSLVSTGKRYNSPLHF
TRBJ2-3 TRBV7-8 CASSLGLAGEVTDTQYF
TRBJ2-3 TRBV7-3 CASSLLVAGTDTQYF
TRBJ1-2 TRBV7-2 CASSTLSHYGYTF
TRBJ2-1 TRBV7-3 CASSLRHTQTGGPSSEQFF
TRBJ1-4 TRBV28 CASRPGVPEKLFF
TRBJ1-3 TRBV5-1 CASSSGGGGASGNTIYF
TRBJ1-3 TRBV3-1 CASSPRGGGRTGNTIYF
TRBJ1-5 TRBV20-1 CSAPMQGQPQHF
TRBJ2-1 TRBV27 CASTPDYPLRNEQFF
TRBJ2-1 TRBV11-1 CASSSTGPGQGFYNEQFF
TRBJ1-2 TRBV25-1 CASRPTGSYGYTF
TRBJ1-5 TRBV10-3 CAISESLENQPQHF
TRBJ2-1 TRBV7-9 CASSSPGLADYNEQFF
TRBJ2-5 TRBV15 CATSRGSSGRVPETQYF
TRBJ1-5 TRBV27 CASSLDRGSNQPQHF
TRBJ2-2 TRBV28 CASSPPGLRRTGELFF
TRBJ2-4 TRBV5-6 CASSLGTTDIQYF
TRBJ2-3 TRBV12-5 CASGLAPKGWHPADTQYF
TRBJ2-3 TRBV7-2 CASSSIAGSDTQYF
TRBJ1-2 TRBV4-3 CASSQDRSQPNYGYTF
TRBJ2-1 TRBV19 CASSDSGGAFYNEQFF
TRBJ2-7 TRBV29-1 CSVERLGRGEQYF